The rows below give T cell receptor beta chains drawn from one sample of a study of blood T cell repertoires in COVID-19. This table comes from immunoSEQ multiplex PCR, and its TCRdb copy is limited to in-frame clones, with some not included. The table shows under 65,000 clones, with 86% occurring only once. The sample consisted of peripheral blood. The source is a man aged 60 to 75 with acute or convalescent COVID-19. Both conserved end residues are trimmed from each CDR3. The order of the fields is J gene, D gene, V gene, CDR3 protein. D genes are given only for firm matches.

TRBJ2-1 - TRBV27 ASSFGSDSNEQF
TRBJ2-1 TRBD2 TRBV9 ASSVLPGLGANEQF
TRBJ1-1 - TRBV6-5 ASGEAGAF
TRBJ2-5 - TRBV6-5 ASTRQGAGEETQY
TRBJ2-5 TRBD2 TRBV6-5 ASSNGGGWETQY
TRBJ2-7 - TRBV6-5 ASSTSRYYEQY
TRBJ2-2 TRBD2 TRBV3-1/TRBV3-2 ASSYSGRGAGELF
TRBJ1-2 - TRBV4-1 ASSQELRNYGYT
TRBJ2-5 - TRBV5-6 ASSRREGKETQY
TRBJ2-3 TRBD1 TRBV9 ASSGTGADTQY
TRBJ2-1 TRBD2 TRBV27 ASSLLLAGGPYNEQF
TRBJ1-1 - TRBV10-1 ARPPGQNTEAF
TRBJ2-2 TRBD2 TRBV5-6 ASSTSGSPNTGELF
TRBJ1-4 - TRBV27 ASSLSRVREKLF
TRBJ2-1 - TRBV7-8 ASSPSERSLL
TRBJ1-1 TRBD1 TRBV25-1 ASSRDRGNAF
TRBJ2-2 TRBD2 TRBV27 ASSPLWPAGVPGELF
TRBJ2-7 TRBD2 TRBV5-1 ASSSGIIAGGSSYEQY
TRBJ1-1 TRBD1 TRBV18 ASSPFDRAGAF
TRBJ1-1 - TRBV7-2 ASSFYPGVRTEAF
TRBJ1-2 TRBD1 TRBV27 ASSLYAGTDGYT
TRBJ2-7 - TRBV4-1 ASSGGGAAYEQY
TRBJ1-1 TRBD1 TRBV12-3/TRBV12-4 ASSRQGYTEAF
TRBJ2-3 TRBD2 TRBV9 ASSVVAGKDTQY
TRBJ2-4 - TRBV4-3 ASSQDPHLKNIQY
TRBJ2-2 TRBD1 TRBV5-4 ASSRTGRTGELF
TRBJ2-5 - TRBV5-8 ASSLAAGQAEETQY
TRBJ2-3 - TRBV19 LLTDTQY
TRBJ1-6 - TRBV11-1 ASSGFRGGASPLH
TRBJ2-2 - TRBV15 ATSREKNTGELF
TRBJ2-7 - TRBV11-3 ASSLGSPGTYEQY
TRBJ1-6 TRBD1 TRBV11-3 ASKGPGQGLSYNSPLH
TRBJ1-2 - TRBV5-4 ASSLAVGALGGYT
TRBJ2-1 TRBD2 TRBV15 ATSRKGLAGTIMEQF
TRBJ1-2 TRBD1 TRBV6-5 ASSYGDRVYGYT
TRBJ2-5 TRBD2 TRBV7-9 ASSQGLPPETQY
TRBJ1-6 - TRBV21-1 ASSGGWSPLH
TRBJ2-2 - TRBV6-4 ASSAGSNTGELF
TRBJ2-1 TRBD2 TRBV3-1/TRBV3-2 ASSLIAGVEQF
TRBJ2-3 - TRBV5-1 ASSLAGPSTDTQY
TRBJ2-1 - TRBV7-9 ASSPPSASVNGGEQF
TRBJ1-1 - TRBV20-1 SAQGLTEAF